The rows below give T cell receptor beta chains drawn from one sample of a study of OX40 agonist ivuxolimab in advanced cancers. Here immunoSEQ multiplex PCR was the method, and the copy in TCRdb shows in-frame clones only, minus some. The sample shows approximately 60,000 clones, approximately 87% of them seen only once. This sample comprised CD4+ or CD8+ T cells sorted from blood, obtained in a trial of the OX40 agonist ivuxolimab. The receptors come from an adult with an advanced solid tumor such as melanoma, head and neck, liver or kidney cancer. CDR3s leave out the opening cysteine and the closing phenylalanine or tryptophan.

TRBJ1-1	TRBV5-1	ASSQGMNTEAF
TRBJ2-7	TRBV7-7	ASSLDRDDEQY
TRBJ2-1	TRBV7-9	ASSRALASLSYNEQF
TRBJ2-7	TRBV18	AGSRGQEVDEQY
TRBJ2-1	TRBV7-9	ASSLMSLGYNEQF
TRBJ2-1	TRBV27	ASSLGLAGGNEQF
TRBJ2-7	TRBV29-1	SVGGRTGSSYEQY
TRBJ2-7	TRBV4-1	ASSQGGGDPYEQY
TRBJ2-1	TRBV11-2	ASGRAGGITHNEQF
TRBJ2-5	TRBV30	AWSPGTSGRGETQY
TRBJ2-5	TRBV29-1	SAQGERETQY
TRBJ2-6	TRBV29-1	SVGLVSGANVLT
TRBJ2-7	TRBV28	ASSLAGRAYEQY
TRBJ1-4	TRBV19	ASSLQTTNEKLF
TRBJ1-4	TRBV7-9	ASSHRKGRVEKLF
TRBJ2-7	TRBV9	ASSVGDSYYEQY
TRBJ2-3	TRBV5-6	ASSLTGTDTQY
TRBJ2-7	TRBV7-2	ASSLLGTGLEQY
TRBJ2-3	TRBV2	ASSETPTFGADTQY
TRBJ2-1	TRBV9	ASSLGLAYNEQF
TRBJ2-5	TRBV6-6	ASSYRSFQETQY
TRBJ2-5	TRBV7-9	ASSLGLELKTQY
TRBJ1-6	TRBV2	ASINQGMLAGSPLH
TRBJ1-5	TRBV5-6	ASSSSKSREPQH
TRBJ2-3	TRBV9	ASSVGAGRDTQY
TRBJ2-7	TRBV18	ASSPRDGSYEQY
TRBJ2-7	TRBV7-2	ASSLGRWDSYEQY
TRBJ2-5	TRBV19	ASSFHGAQETQY
TRBJ2-7	TRBV6-1	ASSVAAGGSYEQY
TRBJ2-7	TRBV28	ASSPPVREQY
TRBJ2-3	TRBV4-1	ASSPRTDTDTQY
TRBJ2-7	TRBV6-5	ASSYQVGPYEQY
TRBJ2-7	TRBV5-6	ASRSTERGTYEQY
TRBJ2-1	TRBV18	ASSLRDTLSEQF
TRBJ2-1	TRBV27	ASMDAGGPNEQF
TRBJ2-2	TRBV27	ASHRGGLNTGELF
TRBJ2-5	TRBV5-6	ASSWGPGRSQETQY
TRBJ2-7	TRBV18	ASSPVEEMYEQY
TRBJ2-1	TRBV9	ASSVAGGPYNEQF
TRBJ1-4	TRBV18	ASSPYQPWANEKLF
TRBJ2-3	TRBV5-1	ASSGGQGGTQY
TRBJ1-2	TRBV7-9	AGRKGAENYGYT
TRBJ2-5	TRBV25-1	ASSGSGARTQY
TRBJ2-3	TRBV7-3	ASSNTDTQY
TRBJ1-3	TRBV4-3	ASSQSRGNTIY
TRBJ2-7	TRBV9	ASSPRRGLYEQY
TRBJ2-5	TRBV21-1	ASRIKPGAIQETQY
TRBJ1-4	TRBV6-1	ASSKTRNNEKLF
TRBJ1-4	TRBV18	ASSPGQPEGEKLF
TRBJ2-1	TRBV7-3	ASSQGSGYNEQF
TRBJ1-2	TRBV29-1	SVEYGIGGHT
TRBJ2-3	TRBV18	ASSPSFGSGGASQY
TRBJ1-1	TRBV4-3	ASSHAGSGTEAF
TRBJ2-5	TRBV2	ASMLGTEQETQY
TRBJ1-1	TRBV25-1	ASSDWNTEAF